These 8 T cell receptor beta chains originate from one sample sequenced in a study of graft-versus-host responses after intestinal transplantation. Their antigen targets remain unknown. Using immunoSEQ multiplex PCR, the repertoire was profiled, and TCRdb retains in-frame clones only, with some absent. This table holds 90,000 to 150,000 clones, over 80% found once. Sequenced material: unstimulated CD4+ T cells sorted from spleen or lymph node cells, taken before intestinal transplant. The receptors shown here come from a human donor who received an intestinal transplant.

This sequence joins TRBV7-9 and TRBJ1-2; possible D gene TRBD1, 6 bases. Trimming left V 1 base short and J 1 base short, with 13 bases between. Germline V lookup: CDR1 SEHNR, CDR2 FQNEAQ (reference sequence). The CDR3 has 16 amino acids. CDR3 loop: CASSLGGVRGNYGYTF. In DNA form, the CDR3 reads TGTGCCAGCAGCTTAGGTGGAGTCAGGGGTAACTATGGCTACACCTTC. The complete variable domain, with remaining parts taken from reference TRBV7-9 and TRBJ1-2, reads DTGVSQNPRHKITKRGQNVTFRCDPISEHNRLYWYRQTLGQGPEFLTYFQNEAQLEKSRLLSDRFSAERPKGSFSTLEIQRTEQGDSAMYLCASSLGGVRGNYGYTFGSGTRLTVV.

V is TRBV29-1 and J is TRBJ2-2; 10 bases are a match to TRBD1. The CDR3 is 15 amino acids. Trimming at V came to 4 bases and at J to 3 bases, leaving 5 bases not matched to a gene. Germline CDR1 SQVTM, CDR2 ANQGSEA. The CDR3 DNA reads as TGCAGCGTTGGGGACAGGGGAATCGACACCGGGGAGCTGTTTTTT. Amino acids: CSVGDRGIDTGELFF.

This chain joins TRBV2 and TRBJ2-3, with D perhaps matching TRBD1 (6 bases). V dropped 2 bases and J dropped 1 base, with 10 bases sitting between them. Germline assignment: CDR1 SNHLY and CDR2 FYNNEI. The CDR3 loop spans 15 amino acids. CDR3 coding DNA: TGTGCCAGCAGTGAACAGGGGATAGGCACAGATACGCAGTATTTT. Translating gives CASSEQGIGTDTQYF.

In DNA, the CDR3 is TGTGCCAGCAGCTTGAGGGGGAGTAGCAATCAGCCCCAGCATTTT. This gives the protein CASSLRGSSNQPQHF. This chain joins TRBV5-8 and TRBJ1-5; D perhaps matches TRBD1 (6 bases). This CDR3 comprises 15 residues. The V gene's germline CDR1 is SGHTS and CDR2 YDEGEE. Trimming shortened V by 1 base and J by 0 bases, and 8 bases separated the two germline ends.

V and J are TRBV5-4 and TRBJ2-6; TRBD2 might be the D (5 bases). The CDR3 consists of 18 residues. CDR1 is SGHNT and CDR2 is YYREEE in the germline V gene (reference sequence). V was shortened by 0 bases and J by 4 bases, with 17 bases between the two germline ends. The chain's CDR3 is CASSLGALVAIGANVLTF. For the CDR3, the DNA is TGTGCCAGCAGCTTGGGAGCTTTGGTAGCGATCGGGGCCAACGTCCTGACTTTC.

Concerning this clone itself: This CDR3 fails to terminate in the conserved phenylalanine or tryptophan, so it likely reflects a read error. The limits of the CDR3 on the DNA are not certain, so only TCRdb's listed CDR3 is given. This chain uses TRBV28 with TRBJ2-7; the DNA was not used to check the table's D call, TRBD2. Germline assignment: CDR1 MDHEN and CDR2 SYDVKM. From its first to its last residue, the CDR3 has 13 amino acids. The CDR3 sequence is CASIPMYGGALQS.

As concerns this clone: One junction end does not reproduce the germline sequence, and a read error may be involved. The V gene is TRBV7-7, the J gene TRBJ2-5, with 7 bases matching TRBD2. The CDR3 loop spans 15 amino acids. The germline CDR1 and CDR2 sequences are SSHAT and FNYEAQ (reference sequence). DNA of the CDR3: TGTGCTAGCAGCCGGGGGGAACTGCTTCAAGAGACCCAGTACTTC. Residues: CASSRGELLQETQYF.

CDR3 nucleotides: TGCGCCAGCACCGATCGAGGACAGGGGGAAGAGACCCAGTACTTC. Protein sequence: CASTDRGQGEETQYF. The chain links TRBV5-1 to TRBJ2-5; 10 positions agree with TRBD1. The CDR3 runs 15 residues. CDR1 is SGHRS and CDR2 is YFSETQ in the germline V gene. J was trimmed by 3 bases and V by 6 bases; bases with no gene match: 8. Looking up the rest from reference TRBV5-1 and TRBJ2-5 gives the full variable domain: KAGVTQTPRYLIKTRGQQVTLSCSPISGHRSVSWYQQTPGQGLQFLFEYFSETQRNKGNFPGRFSGRQFSNSRSEMNVSTLELGDSALYLCASTDRGQGEETQYFGPGTRLLVL.